This is a list of T cell receptor beta chains from one sample in a study of blood T cell repertoires in COVID-19. The repertoire was sequenced with immunoSEQ multiplex PCR; TCRdb's copy has only in-frame clones and lacks some. The top ten hold about 16% of the sample, which has hundreds of thousands of clones, approximately 84% seen once. Sample: PBMCs or T cells enriched from blood (not recorded which). These TCRs come from a man aged 18-30 years who had recovered from COVID-19. CDR3s include the opening cysteine and the closing phenylalanine or tryptophan. A D gene is named only where the DNA matches it firmly. Only some rows state a clone size, as once, few, many or a class for expanded clones.

V gene: TRBV9; clone size: once; J gene: TRBJ2-3; D gene: TRBD2; CDR3 DNA: TGTGCCAGCAGCGTAGGTGGCGGGAGAGGTGATACGCAGTATTTT; CDR3 protein: CASSVGGGRGDTQYF
V gene: TRBV7-9; clone size: .; J gene: TRBJ2-4; D gene: .; CDR3 DNA: TGTGCCAGCAGCTTAGTATATGAGGATCCGCCCCTAGCCAAAAACATTCAGTACTTC; CDR3 protein: CASSLVYEDPPLAKNIQYF
V gene: TRBV7-9; clone size: once; J gene: TRBJ2-7; D gene: .; CDR3 DNA: TGTGCCAGCAGTCGGACGGGAACCTACGAGCAGTACTTC; CDR3 protein: CASSRTGTYEQYF
V gene: TRBV11-1; clone size: .; J gene: TRBJ2-5; D gene: TRBD1; CDR3 DNA: TGTGCCAGCAGCCGCTTCGACGACAGGGGGCGAGAGACCCAGTACTTC; CDR3 protein: CASSRFDDRGRETQYF
V gene: TRBV4-1; clone size: .; J gene: TRBJ1-1; D gene: .; CDR3 DNA: TGCGCCAGCAGCCAAATGGACAGCTTTGAAGCTTTCTTT; CDR3 protein: CASSQMDSFEAFF
V gene: TRBV10-1; clone size: once; J gene: TRBJ1-3; D gene: .; CDR3 DNA: TGCGCCAGCAGTGAGGACCGCGGCTCTGGAAACACCATATATTTT; CDR3 protein: CASSEDRGSGNTIYF
V gene: TRBV12-3/TRBV12-4; clone size: .; J gene: TRBJ1-1; D gene: .; CDR3 DNA: TGTGCCAGCAGTTCCGGCGGGGCCAATGAAGCTTTCTTT; CDR3 protein: CASSSGGANEAFF
V gene: TRBV9; clone size: .; J gene: TRBJ1-6; D gene: TRBD1; CDR3 DNA: TGTGCCAGCAGCGTAGAGGGACAGGGAGGATCACCCCTCCACTTT; CDR3 protein: CASSVEGQGGSPLHF
V gene: TRBV30; clone size: .; J gene: TRBJ1-5; D gene: TRBD1; CDR3 DNA: TGTGCCTGGAGTACGGGACAGGGCGGACAGCCCCAGCATTTT; CDR3 protein: CAWSTGQGGQPQHF
V gene: TRBV7-9; clone size: .; J gene: TRBJ2-7; D gene: .; CDR3 DNA: TGTGCCAGCAGCTTAGGGAGTCTCGAGCAGTACTTC; CDR3 protein: CASSLGSLEQYF
V gene: TRBV13; clone size: .; J gene: TRBJ2-2; D gene: TRBD2; CDR3 DNA: TGTGCCAGCAGGGTTTCGGGTCTAGCGGGGGATAAGTTGACCGGGGAGCTGTTTTTT; CDR3 protein: CASRVSGLAGDKLTGELFF
V gene: TRBV10-3; clone size: .; J gene: TRBJ1-1; D gene: .; CDR3 DNA: TGTGCCATCAGTGAGTCGCAAGGGGCCATAACTGAAGCTTTCTTT; CDR3 protein: CAISESQGAITEAFF
V gene: TRBV11-2; clone size: once; J gene: TRBJ1-1; D gene: TRBD1; CDR3 DNA: TGTGCCAGCAGCTTAGATCTCTTGGGGACAGACACTGAAGCTTTCTTT; CDR3 protein: CASSLDLLGTDTEAFF
V gene: TRBV7-3; clone size: .; J gene: TRBJ2-3; D gene: .; CDR3 DNA: TGTGCCAGCAGCCCCAGCCCTGGAGGGTTCACAGATACGCAGTATTTT; CDR3 protein: CASSPSPGGFTDTQYF
V gene: TRBV3-1/TRBV3-2; clone size: .; J gene: TRBJ1-5; D gene: .; CDR3 DNA: TGTGCCAGCAGCCAACAAACTCGACAGCCCCAGCATTTT; CDR3 protein: CASSQQTRQPQHF